These 22 T cell receptor beta chains were all obtained from the same sample, sequenced in a study of shared clonotypes between healthy human individuals. Here immunoSEQ multiplex PCR was the method, and the copy in TCRdb shows in-frame clones only, minus some. The sample shows some 1.4 million clones, around 97% of them seen only once. Material for sequencing was naive CD4+ T cells sorted from blood. Subset noted: CD45RA+ positively selected. The receptor source for this set is a man aged 25 to 40 in good health.

This clone was seen just once. V is TRBV7-9 and J is TRBJ2-7; the D gene is possibly TRBD2 (6 bases). Germline V CDR1 and CDR2: SEHNR, FQNEAQ (reference sequence). This CDR3 is built from 15 residues. Deletions cut 1 base from V and 0 bases from J, with 10 bases between. This CDR3 reads CASSLGSGVSYEQYF. DNA for the CDR3: TGTGCCAGCAGCTTAGGTTCGGGGGTCTCCTACGAGCAGTACTTC.

Note on this clone: This sample also contains other DNA sequences that code for the same CDR3. V usage is TRBV11-3 and J usage is TRBJ2-3; TRBD1 matches 8 bases. J gave up 3 bases and V 5 bases, and 1 base lay outside the gene matches. The CDR3 loop spans 13 amino acids. The germline CDR1 and CDR2 sequences are SGHNT and YENEEA. This CDR3 reads CASSRTGTDTQYF. The CDR3 DNA is TGTGCCAGCAGCCGGACAGGGACAGATACGCAGTATTTT.

The chain carries TRBV10-3 and TRBJ2-7; the D gene is possibly TRBD2 (5 bases). The CDR3 runs 12 residues. The V end lost 6 bases, the J end lost 5 bases, and 11 bases lay between the germline ends. Germline lookup yields CDR1 ENHRY and CDR2 SYGVKD. CDR3 DNA sequence: TGTGCCATCAGGGCGGGTGGCGACGAGCAGTACTTC. It yields the protein CAIRAGGDEQYF.

The gene calls are TRBV21-1 and TRBJ1-1. TRBV21-1 is a documented pseudogene. This CDR3 has 12 amino acids. In DNA form, the CDR3 reads TGTGCCAGCAGCAAAGTTGTTTCTGAAGCTTTCTTT. Translating gives CASSKVVSEAFF.

CDR3 region: CASSLASPGTHTDTQYF. The CDR3 DNA sequence: TGTGCCAGCAGTTTAGCGTCCCCCGGGACACACACAGATACGCAGTATTTT. The V and J genes are TRBV27 and TRBJ2-3, with a tentative D call TRBD1 (6 bases). Trimming stripped 2 bases from V and 2 bases from J, with 17 bases between. CDR1 and CDR2 from the germline V gene are MNHEY and SMNVEV (reference sequence). This CDR3 has 17 residues.

The J gene is TRBJ2-1, the V gene TRBV25-1; 9 nucleotides agree with TRBD2. V dropped 4 bases and J dropped 2; count of bases not matched to a gene: 9. The length of the CDR3 is 17 residues. From germline, CDR1 is MGHDK and CDR2 SYGVNS. Here the CDR3 reads CASSGGSGRIAYNEQFF. Written as DNA, the CDR3 is TGTGCCAGCAGTGGGGGTAGCGGGAGAATTGCCTACAATGAGCAGTTCTTC.

This rearrangement joins TRBV9 to TRBJ1-4; maybe TRBD1 (5 bases). The CDR3 has 14 residues. V was pared by 1 base and J by 6 bases, with 10 bases between. CDR1 and CDR2 (germline): SGDLS, YYNGEE. CDR3 in DNA: TGTGCCAGCAGCGTAAGAGGGGCTGATGAAAAACTGTTTTTT. Translated, it gives CASSVRGADEKLFF.

The genes are TRBV30 and TRBJ1-4, with D perhaps TRBD1 (6 bases). V was shortened by 1 base and J by 4 bases, with 10 bases between the two germline ends. This CDR3 is 14 amino acids long. The germline CDR1 and CDR2 sequences are GTSNPN and SVGIG (reference sequence). The CDR3 sequence: CAWSGDTFNEKLFF. The CDR3 DNA follows: TGTGCCTGGAGTGGGGACACCTTTAATGAAAAACTGTTTTTT.

V is TRBV25-1 and J is TRBJ2-3; 9 bases match TRBD2. The CDR3 totals 14 residues. V lost 6 bases and J lost 4; bases outside the gene matches: 5. The germline V gene encodes CDR1 MGHDK and CDR2 SYGVNS. DNA of the CDR3: TGTGCCAGCAGGGCTAGCGGGACACCAGATACGCAGTATTTT. The encoded protein is CASRASGTPDTQYF.

This clone was seen just once. The chain carries TRBV18 and TRBJ2-1; TRBD2 might be the D (5 bases). The germline V gene encodes CDR1 KGHSH and CDR2 LQKENI. V gave up 1 base and J gave up 0 bases, with 13 bases separating them. This CDR3 spans 17 amino acids. The CDR3 nucleotides are TGTGCCAGCTCACCACTAGCCGGGGAGAGCTCCTACAATGAGCAGTTCTTC. Translating gives CASSPLAGESSYNEQFF. The full variable domain, its missing parts supplied by reference TRBV18 and TRBJ2-1, is NAGVMQNPRHLVRRRGQEARLRCSPMKGHSHVYWYRQLPEEGLKFMVYLQKENIIDESGMPKERFSAEFPKEGPSILRIQQVVRGDSAAYFCASSPLAGESSYNEQFFGPGTRLTVL.

The V and J genes are TRBV15 and TRBJ1-1; 9 positions agree with TRBD1. Germline values: CDR1 LNHNV, CDR2 YYDKDF (reference sequence). This CDR3 region has 18 residues. J was trimmed by 3 bases and V by 1 base; bases with no gene match: 12. The CDR3 sequence: CATSRGTGVGDMDTEAFF. The CDR3 DNA follows: TGTGCCACCAGCAGAGGGACAGGGGTGGGGGATATGGACACTGAAGCTTTCTTT.

This clone was detected only once. This rearrangement joins TRBV19 to TRBJ2-4; D possibly matches TRBD1 or TRBD2 (5 bases each). Germline CDR1 LNHDA, CDR2 SQIVND (reference sequence). The V and J ends lost 0 bases and 1 base respectively, with 13 bases between them. The CDR3 runs to 17 residues. Written as DNA, the CDR3 is TGTGCCAGTAGTATAGAGGCCCCGGGACGGGCCAAAAACATTCAGTACTTC. Its translation is CASSIEAPGRAKNIQYF.

Turning to this clone: The junction departs from the called germline gene at one end, perhaps through a read error. The genes are TRBV5-4 and TRBJ2-2; D is possibly TRBD2 (6 bases). From germline, CDR1 is SGHNT and CDR2 YYREEE (reference sequence). The CDR3 sequence is 17 residues long. CDR3 amino acids: CASSLAESGRLARGAVF. As DNA, the CDR3 is TGTGCCAGCAGCTTGGCCGAGTCTGGGAGGTTGGCCCGGGGAGCTGTTTTT.

The genes are TRBV7-8 and TRBJ1-2; TRBD1 is a possible D gene (6 bases). The CDR3 is 17 residues long. CDR1 and CDR2 from the germline V gene are SGHVS and FQNEAQ. The V and J ends lost 5 bases and 7 bases respectively, with 26 bases between them. The CDR3, as DNA: TGTGCCAGCAGCCCCTCTACGCTATCGCAGGGGAGGAGTGGCTACACCTTC. Translated: CASSPSTLSQGRSGYTF.

In DNA form, the CDR3 reads TGTGCCAGCAGCCCGGGGGGCGGACGAGGGGGAGATACGCAGTATTTT. Its translation: CASSPGGGRGGDTQYF. This chain joins TRBV5-4 and TRBJ2-3; a possible D gene is TRBD2 (7 bases). The CDR3 contains 16 residues. In germline, CDR1 is SGHNT, CDR2 YYREEE (reference sequence). The V end was cut by 4 bases, the J end by 5 bases, with 20 bases between.

This sequence joins TRBV5-1 and TRBJ2-2; D perhaps matches TRBD2 (5 bases). Deletions cut 0 bases from V and 3 bases from J, with 12 bases between. The V gene's germline CDR1 is SGHRS and CDR2 YFSETQ. The CDR3 has 16 residues. The CDR3 DNA follows: TGCGCCAGCAGCTTGGAAGGGAGTTTTTACACCGGGGAGCTGTTTTTT. Translating it yields CASSLEGSFYTGELFF.

V is TRBV10-3 and J is TRBJ2-5; D possibly corresponds to TRBD2 (5 bases). The germline V gene has CDR1 ENHRY and CDR2 SYGVKD. The CDR3 length is 13 residues. V lost 5 bases to trimming and J lost 4 bases, with 11 bases between them. CDR3 protein: CAISRGVSETQYF. The CDR3 DNA sequence: TGTGCCATCAGTCGGGGAGTTTCAGAGACCCAGTACTTC.

Note on this clone: Other DNA variants within this sample encode the same CDR3. The chain is built from TRBV5-5 and TRBJ2-7, with D perhaps TRBD1 (5 bases). The V end lost 1 base, the J end lost 6 bases, and 11 bases lay between the germline ends. This CDR3 comprises 13 residues. Germline values: CDR1 SGHKS, CDR2 YYEKEE (reference sequence). CDR3 DNA sequence: TGTGCCAGCAGCTTGCAGGGCCTCGGCGAGCAGTACTTC. Amino acid sequence: CASSLQGLGEQYF.

The chain is built from TRBV15 and TRBJ2-6, with a tentative D call TRBD2 (5 bases). CDR3 length equals 16 residues. Trimming removed 4 bases from V and 2 bases from J, with 12 bases in between. The germline CDR1 and CDR2 sequences are LNHNV and YYDKDF (reference sequence). CDR3 residues: CATSTPLGAGANVLTF. Written as DNA, the CDR3 is TGTGCCACCAGCACCCCCCTCGGGGCTGGGGCCAACGTCCTGACTTTC.

The V and J genes are TRBV27 and TRBJ2-3; TRBD1 is a possible D gene (5 bases). Trimming cost V 3 bases and J 5 bases, with 12 bases left between them. The CDR3 runs 14 residues. Germline lookup yields CDR1 MNHEY and CDR2 SMNVEV (reference sequence). The DNA of the CDR3 is TGTGCCAGCAGTTTTAAAGGGGCACAAGATACGCAGTATTTT. Encoded protein: CASSFKGAQDTQYF.

The chain combines TRBV6-4 with TRBJ2-3, with TRBD2 identical over 8 bases. The CDR3 has 14 residues. V lost 0 bases and J lost 10; bases outside the gene matches: 6. Germline V gives CDR1 MRHNA, CDR2 SNTAGT. In DNA, the CDR3 is TGTGCCAGCAGTGACTCTATAGGACTAGCTCCGCAGTATTTT. Residues: CASSDSIGLAPQYF.

The chain has TRBV11-1 and TRBJ2-1; 11 nucleotides agree with TRBD2. CDR1 and CDR2 from the germline V gene are SGHAT and FQDESV (reference sequence). The junction had 3 bases not matched to a gene; V was cut back by 5 bases and J by 3 bases. This CDR3 spans 15 amino acids. For the CDR3, the DNA is TGTGCCAGCAGCCCTGGGACTAGCGGCTACAATGAGCAGTTCTTC. Translation gives CASSPGTSGYNEQFF.